This entry lists 21 T cell receptor beta chains sequenced from one sample in a study of Ad26.COV2.S vaccination and SARS-CoV-2 variants. Sequencing used immunoSEQ multiplex PCR; TCRdb keeps in-frame clones, though not all of them. Of roughly 390,000 clones in the sample, 70% to 90% were seen once. Treatment noted: some 20 received Ad26.COV2.S at low or high dose, single or two shots; about 5 received placebo; per-sample allocation not given. Sampling was performed 63 days after the first vaccine or placebo injection. Sequencing used peripheral blood, obtained in a trial of Ad26.COV2.S vaccine versus placebo. The receptors were gathered from a person aged 18-65 years who received the Ad26.COV2.S COVID-19 vaccine or a placebo.

The chain uses TRBV6-5 and TRBJ1-2; tentatively, D is TRBD1 (6 bases). Trimming removed 0 bases from V and 4 bases from J, with 12 bases in between. The CDR3 sequence is 15 residues long. CDR1 and CDR2 from the germline V gene are MNHEY and SVGAGI. CDR3: CASSYSKGGIYGYTF. The DNA for the CDR3 is TGTGCCAGCAGTTACTCGAAGGGGGGAATCTATGGCTACACCTTC.

This rearrangement joins TRBV25-1 to TRBJ1-2, with a weak D call TRBD1 (5 bases). Trimming left V 6 bases short and J 7 bases short, with 9 bases between. Germline values: CDR1 MGHDK, CDR2 SYGVNS. The CDR3 has 11 residues. DNA for the CDR3: TGTGCCAGCAGGGGGACTGGTGGCTACACCTTC. This encodes CASRGTGGYTF.

The chain has TRBV11-3 and TRBJ1-4; D gene ambiguous. The germline V gene encodes CDR1 SGHNT and CDR2 YENEEA. V gave up 4 bases and J gave up 3 bases, with 24 bases separating them. This CDR3 spans 19 amino acids. The CDR3 protein is CASSSPSNSSLAANEKLFF. CDR3 nucleotides: TGTGCCAGCAGCTCCCCAAGTAACAGTTCGTTGGCGGCTAATGAAAAACTGTTTTTT.

The chain combines TRBV10-1 with TRBJ2-7; 7 positions agree with TRBD1. J gave up 2 bases and V 3 bases, and 7 bases lay outside the gene matches. Germline CDR1 and CDR2: WNHNN and SYGVQD (reference sequence). The CDR3 contains 15 residues. Here the CDR3 DNA reads TGCGCCAGCAGTGACGGGACAGAAGCCACCTACGAGCAGTACTTC. Its translation: CASSDGTEATYEQYF.

This clone has only a few counts. The rearrangement uses TRBV7-9 and TRBJ1-6, with no clear D. V was pared by 5 bases and J by 7 bases, with 15 bases between. Germline-derived CDR1 and CDR2 are SEHNR and FQNEAQ (reference sequence). This CDR3 has 15 residues. The CDR3, as DNA: TGTGCCAGCAGCCCTAGCACCGGGCAGAATTCACCCCTCCACTTT. Amino acid sequence: CASSPSTGQNSPLHF.

The chain recombines TRBV5-6 with TRBJ1-5; D is undetermined. Trimming removed 0 bases from V and 4 bases from J, with 8 bases in between. Germline CDR1 and CDR2: SGHDT and YYEEEE. The CDR3 is 14 amino acids. CDR3 region: CASSLVGRNQPQHF. Here the CDR3 DNA reads TGTGCCAGCAGCTTGGTAGGGAGGAATCAGCCCCAGCATTTT.

V is TRBV29-1 and J is TRBJ2-7, with 8 bases identical to TRBD2. CDR1 and CDR2 (germline): SQVTM, ANQGSEA. The junction had 6 bases not matched to a gene; V was cut back by 5 bases and J by 6 bases. CDR3 length equals 12 residues. CDR3 DNA: TGCAGCGTTCGGGGGGGTGGAGGCGAGCAGTACTTC. This gives the protein CSVRGGGGEQYF.

The rearrangement joins TRBV2 to TRBJ1-5, with TRBD1 identical over 7 bases. This CDR3 is built from 15 residues. After removal of 8 bases from V and 4 bases from J, the junction contained 11 bases not matched to a gene. Germline CDR1 SNHLY, CDR2 FYNNEI. CDR3 sequence: CASQNNRGGNQPQHF. The CDR3 coding sequence is TGTGCCAGCCAAAATAACAGGGGCGGGAATCAGCCCCAGCATTTT. The entire variable domain, with the rest obtained from reference TRBV2 and TRBJ1-5, is as follows: EPEVTQTPSHQVTQMGQEVILRCVPISNHLYFYWYRQILGQKVEFLVSFYNNEISEKSEIFDDQFSVERPDGSNFTLKIRSTKLEDSAMYFCASQNNRGGNQPQHFGDGTRLSIL.

A word on this clone: Because the CDR3's place on the DNA is in doubt, the DNA is left out and the CDR3 is given as listed by TCRdb. This chain links TRBV5-5 with TRBJ2-7; the table's D call, TRBD1, was not checked against the DNA. CDR1 and CDR2 from the germline V gene are SGHKS and YYEKEE (reference sequence). The CDR3 is 14 residues long, ends included. The CDR3 is CASSTSGQPSVQYF.

V gene TRBV18 combines with J gene TRBJ2-2; D unclear. Between the trimmed V and J ends, which lost 5 bases and 0 bases, there was a span of 16 bases. CDR1 is KGHSH and CDR2 is LQKENI in the germline V gene. The CDR3 totals 17 residues. The CDR3 coding sequence is TGTGCCAGCTCAACCTACTGGACGCCGACGAACACCGGGGAGCTGTTTTTT. Translation: CASSTYWTPTNTGELFF.

This chain links TRBV29-1 with TRBJ1-1; D unresolved. Trimming pared 4 bases from V and 5 bases from J, leaving 11 bases between. This CDR3 is 12 amino acids long. Germline assignment: CDR1 SQVTM and CDR2 ANQGSEA. In DNA, the CDR3 is TGCAGCGTTGCCGGTCCGGGAACTGAAGCTTTCTTT. Its protein product is CSVAGPGTEAFF.

V and J are TRBV2 and TRBJ1-4; D is unclear. Germline V gene lookup returns CDR1 SNHLY and CDR2 FYNNEI. V lost 1 base to trimming and J lost 0 bases, with 3 bases between them. The CDR3 totals 14 residues. The CDR3 is CASSEVTTNEKLFF. As DNA, the CDR3 is TGTGCCAGCAGTGAAGTTACAACTAATGAAAAACTGTTTTTT.

The chain carries TRBV11-2 and TRBJ1-1; a weak D match, TRBD1 (6 bases). The CDR3 extends over 14 amino acids. The germline gives CDR1 SGHAT, CDR2 FQNNGV. V lost 5 bases to trimming and J lost 7 bases, with 17 bases between them. CDR3 coding DNA: TGTGCCAGCAGCAGGGGGGGGTCGAGGGGTGAAGCTTTCTTT. It codes for CASSRGGSRGEAFF.

This CDR3 reads CASSPLGGSSYEQYF. In DNA, the CDR3 is TGCGCCAGCAGCCCACTGGGGGGTAGCTCCTACGAGCAGTACTTC. The rearrangement uses TRBV5-1 and TRBJ2-7, with D possibly TRBD2 on 6 matching bases. CDR3 length: 15 amino acids. Trimming removed 4 bases from V and 0 bases from J, with 14 bases in between. The germline CDR1 and CDR2 sequences are SGHRS and YFSETQ. Combining the CDR3 with reference TRBV5-1 and TRBJ2-7 gives the whole variable domain KAGVTQTPRYLIKTRGQQVTLSCSPISGHRSVSWYQQTPGQGLQFLFEYFSETQRNKGNFPGRFSGRQFSNSRSEMNVSTLELGDSALYLCASSPLGGSSYEQYFGPGTRLTVT.

V and J are TRBV5-1 and TRBJ2-7; 9 nucleotides align to TRBD1. The germline V gene has CDR1 SGHRS and CDR2 YFSETQ. The CDR3 has 15 residues. The V and J ends lost 4 bases and 5 bases, in that order; junction bases with no gene match: 10. The CDR3 DNA sequence: TGCGCCAGCAGCATGGGGGACAGGGCCACGAACGAGCAGTACTTC. This sequence encodes CASSMGDRATNEQYF.

The rearrangement joins TRBV3-1 (or the pseudogene TRBV3-2) to TRBJ2-3; D is ambiguous. Trimming stripped 1 base from V and 2 bases from J, with 10 bases between. Germline CDR1 is LGHDT and CDR2 is YNNKEL (reference sequence). CDR3 size: 15 residues. CDR3 sequence: CASSQGGIYTDTQYF. In DNA, the CDR3 is TGTGCCAGCAGCCAAGGCGGCATCTACACAGATACGCAGTATTTT.

The chain links TRBV18 to TRBJ2-1, with 7 bases identical to TRBD2. CDR3 length: 17 residues. Unmatched junction bases numbered 15, after V lost 6 bases and J lost 4 bases. Germline-derived CDR1 and CDR2 are KGHSH and LQKENI. CDR3 DNA sequence: TGTGCCAGCTCCCCATTTGACGAGCGGGGATCTTACAATGAGCAGTTCTTC. Protein product: CASSPFDERGSYNEQFF.

V gene TRBV19 combines with J gene TRBJ2-3; 12 positions match TRBD2. Germline CDR1 and CDR2: LNHDA and SQIVND (reference sequence). Unmatched junction bases numbered 4, after V lost 4 bases and J lost 2 bases. This CDR3 is built from 16 residues. The CDR3 nucleotides read TGTGCCAGTAGTACGAGACTAGCGGGGGACACAGATACGCAGTATTTT. As protein: CASSTRLAGDTDTQYF. Variable domain in full (rest from reference TRBV19 and TRBJ2-3): DGGITQSPKYLFRKEGQNVTLSCEQNLNHDAMYWYRQDPGQGLRLIYYSQIVNDFQKGDIAEGYSVSREKKESFPLTVTSAQKNPTAFYLCASSTRLAGDTDTQYFGPGTRLTVL.

The rearrangement joins TRBV6-1 to TRBJ2-2; 9 bases are shared with TRBD1. Looked up from germline, CDR1 is MNHNS and CDR2 is SASEGT. The ends lost 4 bases at V and 4 bases at J; junction bases unmatched: 7. The CDR3 has 16 residues. CDR3 region: CASSAPGTGPTGELFF. Written as DNA, the CDR3 is TGTGCCAGCAGTGCCCCCGGGACAGGGCCCACCGGGGAGCTGTTTTTT.

The chain combines TRBV18 with TRBJ2-5; TRBD1 matches at 8 bases. Germline CDR1 and CDR2: KGHSH and LQKENI. The CDR3 is made up of 15 amino acids. V trimming: 2 bases; J trimming: 5 bases; junction bases outside the gene matches: 7. CDR3 DNA sequence: TGTGCCAGCTCACCATCAGGGGGCGCGAGGGAGACCCAGTACTTC. Its translation: CASSPSGGARETQYF.

V is TRBV5-4 and J is TRBJ2-1, with 14 nucleotides matching TRBD2. V shed 3 bases, J shed 4 bases, and the junction held 3 bases outside the gene matches. Germline CDR1 is SGHNT and CDR2 is YYREEE (reference sequence). This CDR3 has 16 amino acids. The CDR3 nucleotides read TGTGCCAGCAGCTGGACTAGCGGGGGGTTATACAATGAGCAGTTCTTC. It translates to CASSWTSGGLYNEQFF.